This TCR beta chain was documented in a study of blood T cell repertoires in COVID-19 (dated by TCRdb to the early 2020s). About the full investigation: Samples from collaborators originated in the United States, Italy and Spain and spanned both the acute and convalescent phases of COVID-19. The repertoires were released in a freely available public database meant as a resource for research on the immune response to SARS-CoV-2. Sample metadata almost always included a de-identified subject ID, COVID-19 status, age in years and sex. Samples came from the ongoing ImmuneRACE study (first 160 participants) plus 1,254 subjects from 6 global collaborators. HLA class I and class II types, where available, came from metadata supplied by the sample provider rather than from assay-based typing. The material from the prospective study consisted of cDNA or gDNA derived from T cells, B-cell-depleted T cells, or PBMCs. The dataset comprised deeply sampled blood TCRbeta repertoires from subjects exposed to, actively infected with, or recovered from COVID-19.

CDR1 MDHEN and CDR2 SYDVKM are derived from the germline V gene. V loses 8 bases, J loses 4 bases, and the germline ends lie 15 bases apart. CDR3 length: 14 amino acids, cysteine to phenylalanine. CDR3 DNA only is kept here, 42 bases in frame from base 1. TCRbeta CDR3 regions were amplified from genomic DNA using the immunoSEQ Assay, a bias-controlled multiplex PCR. The study's own analysis went as follows. The number of nucleated cells in each sample was estimated by amplification of reference gene primers within the assay. To quantify the absolute abundance of each unique TCRbeta CDR3 rearrangement, sequence reads were collapsed and filtered. For each sample, productive Simpson clonality was calculated as the square root of Simpson's diversity index over productive rearrangements. TCRdb holds this immuneACCESS table with in-frame rearrangements only. Some clones are missing; in checked studies, unresolved V genes explain under half, and the rest has no known cause. The V and J calls and the clone size are those of that table, but D and trimming were determined from the DNA. The sample table lists about 180,000 clones, less than 90% of them with a count of one. Of the sample, 6% to 8.5% is held by the ten largest clones.

General findings and caveats noted by the study authors: The amount of clinical and demographic metadata varied by source and participant and was provided uncurated.

As regards this clone: No cognate antigen has been identified for it. There are no base qualities to consult, and no much larger clone falls within one base.

At one collaborating source in Seattle, patients were enrolled during active infection and were followed longitudinally through the course of disease. The collaborating institutions used their own protocols to collect whole blood in K2EDTA tubes. For TCRbeta analysis, collaborators shipped samples in one of three forms: frozen whole blood, isolated PBMCs, or DNA extracted from either of those sample types. This chain joins TRBV28 to TRBJ1-5; the D segment could be TRBD1, given 6 matching bases. The sequencing sample was made of peripheral blood. This sequence was found in a woman in her 70s with COVID-19, enrolled during active disease. The CDR3 has the sequence CASHYSTGNQPQHF. The nucleotides read TGTGCCAGCCATTATTCAACAGGGAATCAGCCCCAGCATTTT.